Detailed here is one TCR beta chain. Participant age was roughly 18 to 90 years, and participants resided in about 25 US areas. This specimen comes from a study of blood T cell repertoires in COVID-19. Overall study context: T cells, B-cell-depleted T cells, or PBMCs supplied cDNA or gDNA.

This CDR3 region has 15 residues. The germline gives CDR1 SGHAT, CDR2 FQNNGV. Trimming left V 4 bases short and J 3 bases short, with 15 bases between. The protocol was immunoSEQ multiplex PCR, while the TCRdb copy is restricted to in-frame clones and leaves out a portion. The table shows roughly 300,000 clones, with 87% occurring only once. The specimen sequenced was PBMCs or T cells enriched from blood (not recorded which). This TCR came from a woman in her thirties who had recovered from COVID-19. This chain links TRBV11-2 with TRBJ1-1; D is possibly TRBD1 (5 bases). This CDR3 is CASSSLPWGDTEAFF. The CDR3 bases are TGTGCCAGCAGCTCCCTACCTTGGGGGGACACTGAAGCTTTCTTT.